A single count supports the clone carrying this T cell receptor (beta chain). Method: immunoSEQ multiplex PCR; TCRdb's copy keeps in-frame clones and lacks some. The sample lists some 500,000 clones, approximately 95% occurring once. Germline values: CDR1 SGHRS, CDR2 YFSETQ. V lost 4 bases, J lost 6 bases, and 12 bases stayed unmatched. The CDR3 sequence is 15 residues long. The sample is drawn from a study of shared clonotypes between healthy human individuals. The clonotype was recovered from a woman aged 25 to 39 in good health. The chain carries TRBV5-1 and TRBJ2-7; 8 bases line up with TRBD2. Sequencing was done on a sample of naive CD4+ T cells sorted from blood. Subset denoted: CD45RA+ positively selected. The CDR3 bases are TGCGCCAGCAGCCTGAGCGGGAGTGTGCAAAGCGAGCAGTACTTC. This gives the protein CASSLSGSVQSEQYF.